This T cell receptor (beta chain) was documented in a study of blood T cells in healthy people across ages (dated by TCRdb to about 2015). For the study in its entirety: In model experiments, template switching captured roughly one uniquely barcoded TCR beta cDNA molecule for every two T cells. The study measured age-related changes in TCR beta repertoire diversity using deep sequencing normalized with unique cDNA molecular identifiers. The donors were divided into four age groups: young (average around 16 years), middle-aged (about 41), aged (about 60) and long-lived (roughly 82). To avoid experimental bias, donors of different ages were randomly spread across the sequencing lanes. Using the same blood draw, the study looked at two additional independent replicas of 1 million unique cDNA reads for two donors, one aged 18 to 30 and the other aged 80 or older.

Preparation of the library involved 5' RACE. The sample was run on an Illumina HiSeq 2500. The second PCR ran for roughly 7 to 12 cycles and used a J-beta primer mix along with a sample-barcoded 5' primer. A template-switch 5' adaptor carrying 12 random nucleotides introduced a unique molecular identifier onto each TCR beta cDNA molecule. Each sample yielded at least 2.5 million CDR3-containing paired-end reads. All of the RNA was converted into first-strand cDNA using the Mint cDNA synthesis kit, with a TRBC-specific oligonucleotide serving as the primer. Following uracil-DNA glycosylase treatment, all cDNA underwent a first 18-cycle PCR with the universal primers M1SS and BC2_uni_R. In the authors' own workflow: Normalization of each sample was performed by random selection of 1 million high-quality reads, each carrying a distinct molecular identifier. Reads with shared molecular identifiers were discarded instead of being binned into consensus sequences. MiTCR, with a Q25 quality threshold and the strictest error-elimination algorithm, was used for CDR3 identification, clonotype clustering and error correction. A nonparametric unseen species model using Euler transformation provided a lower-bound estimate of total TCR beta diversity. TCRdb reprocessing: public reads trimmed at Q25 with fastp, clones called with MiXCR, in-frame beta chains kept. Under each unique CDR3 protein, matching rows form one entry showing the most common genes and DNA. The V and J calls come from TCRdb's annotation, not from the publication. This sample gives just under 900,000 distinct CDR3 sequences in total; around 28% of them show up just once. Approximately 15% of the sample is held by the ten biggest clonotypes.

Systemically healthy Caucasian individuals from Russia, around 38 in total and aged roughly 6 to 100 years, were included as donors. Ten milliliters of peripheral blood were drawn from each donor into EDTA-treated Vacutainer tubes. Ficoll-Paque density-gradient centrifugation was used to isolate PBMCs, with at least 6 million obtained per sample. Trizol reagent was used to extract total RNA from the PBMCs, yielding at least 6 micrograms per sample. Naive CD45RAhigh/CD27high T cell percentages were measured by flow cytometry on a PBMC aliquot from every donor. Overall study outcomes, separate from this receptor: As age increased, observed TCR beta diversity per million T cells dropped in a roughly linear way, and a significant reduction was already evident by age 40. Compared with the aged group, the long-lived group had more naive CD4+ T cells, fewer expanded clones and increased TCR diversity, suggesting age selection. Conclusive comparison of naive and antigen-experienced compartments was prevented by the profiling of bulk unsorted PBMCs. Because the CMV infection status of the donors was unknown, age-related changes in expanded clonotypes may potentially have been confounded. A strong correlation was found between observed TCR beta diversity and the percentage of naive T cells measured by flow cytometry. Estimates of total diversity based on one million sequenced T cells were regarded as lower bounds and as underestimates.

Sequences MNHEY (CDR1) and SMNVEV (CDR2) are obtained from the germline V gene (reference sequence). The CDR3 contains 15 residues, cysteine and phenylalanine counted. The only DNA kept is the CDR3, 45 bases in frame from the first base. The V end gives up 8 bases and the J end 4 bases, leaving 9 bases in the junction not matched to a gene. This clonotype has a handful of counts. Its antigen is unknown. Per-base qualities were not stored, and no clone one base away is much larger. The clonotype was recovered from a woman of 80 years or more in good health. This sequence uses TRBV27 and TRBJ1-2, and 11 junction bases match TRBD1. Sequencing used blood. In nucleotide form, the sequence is TGTGCCAGCGCCTCCGGGACAGGGGGACGCTATGGCTACACCTTC. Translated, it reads CASASGTGGRYGYTF.